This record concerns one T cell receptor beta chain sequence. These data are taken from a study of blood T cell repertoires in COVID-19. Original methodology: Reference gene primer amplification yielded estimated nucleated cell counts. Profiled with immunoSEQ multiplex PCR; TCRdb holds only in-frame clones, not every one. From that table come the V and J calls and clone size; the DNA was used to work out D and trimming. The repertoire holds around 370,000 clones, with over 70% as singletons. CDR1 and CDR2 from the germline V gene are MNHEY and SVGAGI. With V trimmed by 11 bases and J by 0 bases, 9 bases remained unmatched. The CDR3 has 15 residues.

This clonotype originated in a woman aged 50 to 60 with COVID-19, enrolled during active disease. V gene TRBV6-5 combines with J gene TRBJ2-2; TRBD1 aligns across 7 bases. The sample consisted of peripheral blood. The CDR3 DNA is TGTGCCCACAGACGGGACAGCTCGAACACCGGGGAGCTGTTTTTT. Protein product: CAHRRDSSNTGELFF.